This entry features one T cell receptor (beta chain) sequence. Per the germline V gene, CDR1 is DFQATT and CDR2 is SNEGSKA (reference sequence). The length of the CDR3 is 11 residues. Trimming took off 6 bases at V and 7 bases at J, with 12 bases between the two ends. This sample was taken from a study of OX40 agonist ivuxolimab in advanced cancers. The data were produced by immunoSEQ multiplex PCR, yet TCRdb's version contains in-frame clones alone and is incomplete. The sample includes about 65,000 clones, around 86% of them seen just once. Sequencing used CD4+ or CD8+ T cells sorted from blood, obtained in a trial of the OX40 agonist ivuxolimab. The chain employs TRBV20-1 and TRBJ1-2; maybe TRBD1 (5 bases). The sequence was obtained from an adult with an advanced solid tumor such as melanoma, head and neck, liver or kidney cancer. The CDR3, as DNA: TGCAGTGCAGCAGGGAGAGGTGGCTACACCTTC. Its translation: CSAAGRGGYTF.